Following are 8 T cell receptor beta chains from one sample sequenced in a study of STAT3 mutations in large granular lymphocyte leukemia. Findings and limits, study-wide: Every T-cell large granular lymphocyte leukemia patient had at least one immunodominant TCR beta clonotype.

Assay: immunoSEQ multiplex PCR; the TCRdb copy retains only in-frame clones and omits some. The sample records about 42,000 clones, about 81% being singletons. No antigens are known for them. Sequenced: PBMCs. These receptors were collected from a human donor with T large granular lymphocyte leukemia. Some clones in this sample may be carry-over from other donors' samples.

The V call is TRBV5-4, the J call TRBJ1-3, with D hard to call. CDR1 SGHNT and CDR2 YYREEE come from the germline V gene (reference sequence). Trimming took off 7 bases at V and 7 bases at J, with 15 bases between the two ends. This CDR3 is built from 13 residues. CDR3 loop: CASGSQRANTIYF. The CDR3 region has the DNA TGTGCCAGCGGATCCCAAAGAGCGAACACCATATATTTT.

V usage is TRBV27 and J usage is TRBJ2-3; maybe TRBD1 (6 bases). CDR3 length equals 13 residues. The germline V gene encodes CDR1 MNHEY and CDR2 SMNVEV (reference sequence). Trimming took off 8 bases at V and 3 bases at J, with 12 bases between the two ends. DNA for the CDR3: TGTGCCAGCCAGGGGTTAGGGACAGATACGCAGTATTTT. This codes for CASQGLGTDTQYF.

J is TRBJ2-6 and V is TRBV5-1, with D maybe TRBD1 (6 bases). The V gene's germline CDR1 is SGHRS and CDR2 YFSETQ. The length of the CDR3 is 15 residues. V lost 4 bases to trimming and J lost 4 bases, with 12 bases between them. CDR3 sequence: CASSAQGSGANVLTF. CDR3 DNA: TGCGCCAGCAGCGCCCAGGGGTCCGGGGCCAACGTCCTGACTTTC.

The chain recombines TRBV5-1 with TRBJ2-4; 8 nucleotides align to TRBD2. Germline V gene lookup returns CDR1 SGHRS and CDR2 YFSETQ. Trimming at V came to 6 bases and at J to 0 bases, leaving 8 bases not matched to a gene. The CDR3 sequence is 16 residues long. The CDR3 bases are TGCGCCAGCACCCCGAGCGGGGGACTAGCCAAAAACATTCAGTACTTC. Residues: CASTPSGGLAKNIQYF.

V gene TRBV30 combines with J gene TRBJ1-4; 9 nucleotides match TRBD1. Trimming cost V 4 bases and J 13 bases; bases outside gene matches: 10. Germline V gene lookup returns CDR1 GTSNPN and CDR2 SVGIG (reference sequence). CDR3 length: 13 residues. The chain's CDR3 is CAWTVNTDRGLFF. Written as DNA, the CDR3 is TGTGCCTGGACCGTTAATACGGACAGGGGACTGTTTTTT.

The CDR3 DNA follows: TGTGCCAGCAGCTTACCCTCGCAGGACAGGAAGGTGGGTGGTGTTAATCAGCCCCAGCATTTT. This codes for CASSLPSQDRKVGGVNQPQHF. The V and J genes are TRBV7-7 and TRBJ1-5, with 7 bases that match TRBD1. Germline V gene sequence: CDR1 SSHAT, CDR2 FNYEAQ (reference sequence). The J segment lost 4 bases and the V segment lost 2 bases, leaving 23 bases of the junction unmatched. The CDR3 is 21 residues long.

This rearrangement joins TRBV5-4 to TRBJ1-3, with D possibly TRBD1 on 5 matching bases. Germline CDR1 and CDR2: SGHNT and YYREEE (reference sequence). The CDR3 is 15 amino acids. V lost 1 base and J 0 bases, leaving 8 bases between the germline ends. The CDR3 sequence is CASSLWGSSGNTIYF. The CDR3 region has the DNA TGTGCCAGCAGCTTGTGGGGGAGCTCTGGAAACACCATATATTTT.

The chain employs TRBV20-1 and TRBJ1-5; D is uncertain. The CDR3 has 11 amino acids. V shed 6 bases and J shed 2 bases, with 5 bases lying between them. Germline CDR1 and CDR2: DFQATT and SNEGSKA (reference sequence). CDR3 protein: CSASGNQPQHF. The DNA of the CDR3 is TGCAGTGCCAGTGGCAATCAGCCCCAGCATTTT.